This TCR beta chain was profiled in a study of T cell responses to AZD1222 COVID-19 vaccine. Overall study results and limits: Donors were largely white British and mainly female; clonal diversity was possibly underestimated. Receipt of two AZD1222 doses was followed by a rise in Spike-specific TCR breadth and depth. Every sample of the repertoires postdated the peak T cell response.

From germline, CDR1 is SGHKS and CDR2 YYEKEE (reference sequence). CDR3 length equals 14 residues. V lost 5 bases, J lost 4 bases, and 12 bases lay in between. Comments on this clone: Its antigen is undetermined.

The method was immunoSEQ multiplex PCR; TCRdb's version includes in-frame clones alone and lacks a portion of them. Found here are just under 95,000 clones, approximately 91% of them singletons; the top ten hold about 14%. The origin of this receptor is an adult in good health. The specimen was peripheral blood, collected on day 0 of AZD1222 vaccination. The gene calls are TRBV5-5 and TRBJ1-4, with TRBD1 as a possible D gene (6 bases). The DNA of the CDR3 is TGTGCCAGCAGGACCGACAGGTATAATGAAAAACTGTTTTTT. Amino acids: CASRTDRYNEKLFF.